Following are 26 T cell receptor beta chains from one sample sequenced in a study of blood T cell repertoires in COVID-19. Profiling relied on immunoSEQ multiplex PCR, and the TCRdb table lists in-frame clones only, not all of them. The sample holds about 29,000 clones; 86% are singletons and the top ten take 20% to 25%. Sequencing input: peripheral blood. These receptors were taken from a human donor with active COVID-19. The donor label of this sample is uncertain.

The V call is TRBV4-2, the J call TRBJ2-3, with 9 bases aligning to TRBD2. J lost 6 bases, V lost 1 base, and 8 bases had no gene match. CDR3 size: 16 residues. Germline-derived CDR1 and CDR2 are LGHNA and YNFKEQ. Here the CDR3 reads CASSQAVAGGRDTQYF. The CDR3 DNA is TGTGCCAGCAGCCAAGCCGTGGCGGGGGGGAGGGATACGCAGTATTTT.

There are a few counts of this clone. This rearrangement joins TRBV27 to TRBJ1-2; 7 nucleotides line up with TRBD1. The V and J ends lost 4 bases and 2 bases, in that order; junction bases with no gene match: 4. The germline CDR1 and CDR2 sequences are MNHEY and SMNVEV (reference sequence). The CDR3 extends over 14 amino acids. The CDR3 sequence: CASSSGGQNYGYTF. CDR3 nucleotides: TGTGCCAGCAGTTCAGGGGGACAGAACTATGGCTACACCTTC.

This sequence joins TRBV11-2 and TRBJ1-2, with TRBD1 matching over 9 bases. The trim removed 1 base at V and 2 bases at J, leaving 11 bases unmatched. The CDR3 contains 18 residues. Per the germline V gene, CDR1 is SGHAT and CDR2 is FQNNGV. CDR3: CASSLARDRVSLNYGYTF. In DNA form, the CDR3 reads TGTGCCAGCAGCTTAGCCCGGGACAGGGTGAGCTTGAACTATGGCTACACCTTC.

The rearrangement joins TRBV4-1 to TRBJ1-1, with D possibly TRBD1 on 6 matching bases. CDR3 size: 17 residues. V was cut by 4 bases and J by 1 base, with 19 bases left in between. Germline CDR1 reads MGHRA; CDR2 reads YSYEKL. CDR3 in DNA: TGCGCCAGCAGCCCCTGGGGGGGGGCCCCAGCGAACACTGAAGCTTTCTTT. This encodes CASSPWGGAPANTEAFF.

The gene calls are TRBV5-5 and TRBJ2-1, with a weak D call TRBD1 (6 bases). Germline V gene sequence: CDR1 SGHKS, CDR2 YYEKEE (reference sequence). This CDR3 has 15 amino acids. The V end lost 6 bases, the J end lost 0 bases, and 13 bases lay between the germline ends. CDR3: CASMRGQSSYNEQFF. CDR3 DNA: TGTGCCAGCATGCGCGGACAGAGCTCCTACAATGAGCAGTTCTTC.

The chain has TRBV10-2 and TRBJ2-3; D is perhaps TRBD2 (5 bases). Trimming removed 6 bases from V and 0 bases from J, with 10 bases in between. The CDR3 runs 14 residues. Germline V gives CDR1 WSHSY, CDR2 SAAADI. This CDR3 reads CASSRDQSTDTQYF. CDR3 nucleotides: TGCGCCAGCAGCCGGGATCAGAGCACAGATACGCAGTATTTT.

This chain links TRBV7-9 with TRBJ1-1, with no clear D. The germline V and J ends were trimmed by 3 bases and 0 bases, with 14 bases remaining between them. CDR3 length: 16 residues. From germline, CDR1 is SEHNR and CDR2 FQNEAQ (reference sequence). This CDR3 is CASSLPLLGMNTEAFF. CDR3 bases: TGTGCCAGCAGCTTGCCCTTACTCGGGATGAACACTGAAGCTTTCTTT.

This clone appeared a single time. This chain uses TRBV20-1 with TRBJ2-1, with D possibly matching TRBD1 (6 bases). There are 11 residues in the CDR3. V lost 4 bases and J 9 bases, leaving 10 bases between the germline ends. Germline values: CDR1 DFQATT, CDR2 SNEGSKA (reference sequence). Here the CDR3 DNA reads TGCAGTGCTAAGGGGGATTCTGAGCAGTTCTTC. It codes for CSAKGDSEQFF.

The CDR3 here is CASSRVSGRANEQFF. The CDR3 coding sequence is TGTGCCAGCAGCAGAGTTAGCGGGAGGGCCAATGAGCAGTTCTTC. The rearrangement uses TRBV7-6 and TRBJ2-1; 11 positions agree with TRBD2. The CDR3 is 15 residues long. V trimming: 5 bases; J trimming: 6 bases; junction bases outside the gene matches: 6. From germline, CDR1 is SGHVS and CDR2 FNYEAQ.

The chain couples TRBV6-4 to TRBJ2-3, with 9 bases fitting TRBD1. Germline V lookup: CDR1 MRHNA, CDR2 SNTAGT. The CDR3 is 11 residues long. V shed 2 bases and J 14 bases; nucleotides not matched to a gene: 2. The CDR3 sequence is CASSDGTGRYF. CDR3 bases: TGTGCCAGCAGTGACGGGACAGGGAGGTATTTT.

J is TRBJ1-2 and V is TRBV19, with 9 bases matching TRBD1. This CDR3 comprises 14 residues. V trimming: 6 bases; J trimming: 2 bases; junction bases outside the gene matches: 4. Germline assignment: CDR1 LNHDA and CDR2 SQIVND (reference sequence). CDR3 coding DNA: TGTGCCAGTAGCGAGGACAGGGGAAACTATGGCTACACCTTC. This sequence encodes CASSEDRGNYGYTF.

This clone has more than one count but fewer than ten. V and J are TRBV13 and TRBJ2-1; 7 positions agree with TRBD1. With V trimmed by 5 bases and J by 7 bases, 14 bases remained unmatched. Germline lookup yields CDR1 PRHDT and CDR2 FYEKMQ (reference sequence). The length of the CDR3 is 16 residues. CDR3 region: CASSPKYPTGRNEQFF. As DNA, the CDR3 is TGTGCCAGCAGCCCTAAATACCCGACAGGGCGGAATGAGCAGTTCTTC.

This clone was found a few times. This chain uses TRBV3-1 (or the pseudogene TRBV3-2) with TRBJ2-7; 10 nucleotides line up with TRBD2. V lost 1 base and J lost 1; bases outside the gene matches: 7. CDR3 length equals 17 residues. Looked up from germline, CDR1 is LGHDT and CDR2 is YNNKEL (reference sequence). CDR3 nucleotide sequence: TGTGCCAGCAGCCAAGCGCCCGGGACTAGCGCATCCTACGAGCAGTACTTC. This codes for CASSQAPGTSASYEQYF.

V gene TRBV6-2 or TRBV6-3 combines with J gene TRBJ1-1; 7 bases align to TRBD1. CDR3 size: 16 residues. Trimming removed 0 bases from V and 0 bases from J; junction bases left unmatched: 4. Germline assignment: CDR1 MNHEY and CDR2 SVGEGT. CDR3 amino acids: CASSYSGQRMNTEAFF. The CDR3 DNA reads TGTGCCAGCAGTTACTCGGGACAGCGAATGAACACTGAAGCTTTCTTT.

The chain is built from TRBV7-2 and TRBJ1-1; D is perhaps TRBD1 (5 bases). Per germline, CDR1 SGHTA and CDR2 FQGNSA. The CDR3 runs 15 residues. Trimming took 5 bases from V and 5 from J, leaving 18 bases between them. CDR3: CASSNPFRGGTEAFF. DNA of the CDR3: TGTGCCAGCAGCAACCCGTTTCGGGGGGGGACTGAAGCTTTCTTT.

The chain couples TRBV7-2 to TRBJ2-1; D gene ambiguous. The CDR3 is 15 amino acids. The V end lost 5 bases, the J end lost 7 bases, and 18 bases lay between the germline ends. Germline values: CDR1 SGHTA, CDR2 FQGNSA. The CDR3 bases are TGTGCCAGCAGCGCGGTCCTAGAGTACCGTAATGAGCAGTTCTTC. Its protein is CASSAVLEYRNEQFF.

The V call is TRBV5-1, the J call TRBJ1-4; D possibly corresponds to TRBD1 (6 bases). The CDR3 runs to 14 residues. Deletions cut 5 bases from V and 6 bases from J, with 14 bases between. CDR1 is SGHRS and CDR2 is YFSETQ in the germline V gene. CDR3 in amino acids: CASSSGQGDEKLFF. In DNA form, the CDR3 reads TGCGCCAGCAGTTCGGGACAAGGAGATGAAAAACTGTTTTTT. The full variable domain, rest sourced from reference TRBV5-1 and TRBJ1-4, is KAGVTQTPRYLIKTRGQQVTLSCSPISGHRSVSWYQQTPGQGLQFLFEYFSETQRNKGNFPGRFSGRQFSNSRSEMNVSTLELGDSALYLCASSSGQGDEKLFFGSGTQLSVL.

The chain couples TRBV10-2 to TRBJ2-5; the match to TRBD2 covers 8 bases. Germline assignment: CDR1 WSHSY and CDR2 SAAADI. V lost 11 bases and J lost 5; bases outside the gene matches: 10. The CDR3 loop spans 13 amino acids. Written as DNA, the CDR3 is TGCGCCGGCCGGCGGGGGGCGGGTGAGACCCAGTACTTC. It specifies CAGRRGAGETQYF.

This chain joins TRBV7-9 and TRBJ2-5; maybe TRBD2 (6 bases). CDR1 is SEHNR and CDR2 is FQNEAQ in the germline V gene (reference sequence). The CDR3 is 14 residues long. V dropped 0 bases and J dropped 4 bases, with 9 bases sitting between them. This chain's CDR3 is CASSLAGGIETQYF. DNA for the CDR3: TGTGCCAGCAGCTTAGCGGGAGGCATAGAGACCCAGTACTTC. The whole variable domain, remainder taken from reference TRBV7-9 and TRBJ2-5, is DTGVSQNPRHKITKRGQNVTFRCDPISEHNRLYWYRQTLGQGPEFLTYFQNEAQLEKSRLLSDRFSAERPKGSFSTLEIQRTEQGDSAMYLCASSLAGGIETQYFGPGTRLLVL.

The chain links TRBV7-2 to TRBJ2-3, with 9 bases matching TRBD2. Trimming took 2 bases from V and 1 from J; bases not matched to a gene: 4. CDR1 and CDR2 (germline): SGHTA, FQGNSA. This CDR3 spans 16 amino acids. CDR3 sequence: CASSLSSGAGTDTQYF. In DNA, the CDR3 is TGTGCCAGCAGCTTATCTAGCGGGGCGGGCACAGATACGCAGTATTTT. Complete variable domain (other parts from reference TRBV7-2 and TRBJ2-3): GAGVSQSPSNKVTEKGKDVELRCDPISGHTALYWYRQSLGQGLEFLIYFQGNSAPDKSGLPSDRFSAERTGGSVSTLTIQRTQQEDSAVYLCASSLSSGAGTDTQYFGPGTRLTVL.

This rearrangement joins TRBV12-3 or TRBV12-4 to TRBJ1-3; TRBD1 might be the D (6 bases). V was cut by 4 bases and J by 9 bases, with 10 bases left in between. CDR3 length: 12 residues. The CDR3 sequence is CASSSRQATIYF. Written as DNA, the CDR3 is TGTGCCAGCAGTTCCCGACAGGCCACCATATATTTT.

CDR3 in DNA: TGTGCCAGCAGAAAAACAGGGGATACCGGGGAGCTGTTTTTT. Its translation: CASRKTGDTGELFF. The chain employs TRBV7-9 and TRBJ2-2; 7 bases agree with TRBD1. V lost 6 bases and J lost 5; bases outside the gene matches: 6. Germline V gives CDR1 SEHNR, CDR2 FQNEAQ (reference sequence). CDR3 length: 14 amino acids.

This clone was detected once. This chain joins TRBV4-1 and TRBJ2-3; D remains unclear. Trimming removed 4 bases from V and 0 bases from J, with 17 bases in between. The germline V gene encodes CDR1 MGHRA and CDR2 YSYEKL. This CDR3 has 17 residues. This CDR3 is CASSPVLSSASTDTQYF. The DNA for the CDR3 is TGCGCCAGCAGCCCAGTTTTGTCCAGCGCAAGCACAGATACGCAGTATTTT.

J is TRBJ1-2 and V is TRBV6-5, with D possibly TRBD1 on 6 matching bases. The germline V and J ends were trimmed by 0 bases and 4 bases, with 9 bases remaining between them. The CDR3 totals 14 residues. CDR1 and CDR2 (germline): MNHEY, SVGAGI. CDR3 amino acids: CASSYSRTVYGYTF. The DNA for the CDR3 is TGTGCCAGCAGTTACTCGAGGACAGTCTATGGCTACACCTTC.

This clone was recorded only once. This chain connects TRBV7-6 to TRBJ2-3, with 10 bases identical to TRBD2. Germline V gives CDR1 SGHVS, CDR2 FNYEAQ. There are 17 residues in the CDR3. Unmatched junction bases numbered 12, after V lost 3 bases and J lost 6 bases. The CDR3 protein is CASSFRTSGIQADTQYF. CDR3 sequence (DNA): TGTGCCAGCAGCTTTCGGACTAGCGGAATCCAGGCGGATACGCAGTATTTT.

The gene calls are TRBV5-1 and TRBJ1-2; 10 bases agree with TRBD1. J was trimmed by 6 bases and V by 0 bases; bases with no gene match: 2. Germline values: CDR1 SGHRS, CDR2 YFSETQ. The CDR3 is 14 residues long. This chain's CDR3 is CASSLAGTGDGYTF. As DNA, the CDR3 is TGCGCCAGCAGCTTGGCCGGGACAGGGGATGGCTACACCTTC.